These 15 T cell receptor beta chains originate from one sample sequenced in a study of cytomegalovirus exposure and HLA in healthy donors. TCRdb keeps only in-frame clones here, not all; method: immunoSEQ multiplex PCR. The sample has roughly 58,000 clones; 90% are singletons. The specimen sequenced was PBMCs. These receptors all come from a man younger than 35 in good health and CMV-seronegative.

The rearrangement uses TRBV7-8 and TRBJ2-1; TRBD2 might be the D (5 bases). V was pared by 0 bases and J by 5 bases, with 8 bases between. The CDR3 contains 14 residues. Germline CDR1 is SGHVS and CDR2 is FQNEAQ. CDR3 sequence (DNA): TGTGCCAGCAGCTTAGCGGGAGCGGACAATGAGCAGTTCTTC. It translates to CASSLAGADNEQFF. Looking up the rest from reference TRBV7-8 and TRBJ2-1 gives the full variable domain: GAGVSQSPRYKVAKRGQDVALRCDPISGHVSLFWYQQALGQGPEFLTYFQNEAQLDKSGLPSDRFFAERPEGSVSTLKIQRTQQEDSAVYLCASSLAGADNEQFFGPGTRLTVL.

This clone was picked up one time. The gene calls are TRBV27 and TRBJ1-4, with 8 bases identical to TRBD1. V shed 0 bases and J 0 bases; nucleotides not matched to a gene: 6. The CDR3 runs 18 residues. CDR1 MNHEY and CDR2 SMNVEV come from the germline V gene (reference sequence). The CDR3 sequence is CASSLSHRGISTNEKLFF. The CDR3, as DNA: TGTGCCAGCAGTTTATCTCACAGGGGGATTTCAACTAATGAAAAACTGTTTTTT.

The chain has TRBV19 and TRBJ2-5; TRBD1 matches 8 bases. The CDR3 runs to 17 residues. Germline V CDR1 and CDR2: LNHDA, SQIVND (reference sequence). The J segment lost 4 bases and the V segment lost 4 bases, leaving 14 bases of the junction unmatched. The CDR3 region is CASSRGTGRGLRETQYF. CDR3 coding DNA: TGTGCCAGTAGTAGGGGAACCGGCAGGGGGCTAAGAGAGACCCAGTACTTC.

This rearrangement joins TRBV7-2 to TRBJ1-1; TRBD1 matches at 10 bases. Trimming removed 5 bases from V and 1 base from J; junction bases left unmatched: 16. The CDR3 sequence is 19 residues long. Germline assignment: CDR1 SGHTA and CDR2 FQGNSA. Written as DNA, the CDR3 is TGTGCCAGCAGCCCCTACATGGGACAGGGGAAGAAAGGGAACACTGAAGCTTTCTTT. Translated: CASSPYMGQGKKGNTEAFF. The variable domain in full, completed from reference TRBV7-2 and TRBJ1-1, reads GAGVSQSPSNKVTEKGKDVELRCDPISGHTALYWYRQSLGQGLEFLIYFQGNSAPDKSGLPSDRFSAERTGGSVSTLTIQRTQQEDSAVYLCASSPYMGQGKKGNTEAFFGQGTRLTVV.

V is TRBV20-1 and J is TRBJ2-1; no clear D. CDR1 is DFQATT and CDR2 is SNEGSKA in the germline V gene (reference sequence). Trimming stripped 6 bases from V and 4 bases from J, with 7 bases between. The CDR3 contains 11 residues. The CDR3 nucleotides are TGCAGTGCCTCGGTGTACAATGAGCAGTTCTTC. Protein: CSASVYNEQFF.

The CDR3 nucleotides are TGTGCCAGCAGTTTCGGACTAGCGAGGGAGACCCAGTACTTC. This sequence encodes CASSFGLARETQYF. The chain has TRBV6-1 and TRBJ2-5, with 9 bases matching TRBD2. Germline CDR1 and CDR2: MNHNS and SASEGT. This CDR3 region has 14 residues. V shed 5 bases and J 5 bases; nucleotides not matched to a gene: 6.

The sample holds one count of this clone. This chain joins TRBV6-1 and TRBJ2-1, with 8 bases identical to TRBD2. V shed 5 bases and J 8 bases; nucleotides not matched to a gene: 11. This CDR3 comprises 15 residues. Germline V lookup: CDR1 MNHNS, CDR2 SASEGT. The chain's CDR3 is CASSLGGGPWDEQFF. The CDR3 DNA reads TGTGCCAGCAGTCTCGGGGGGGGGCCCTGGGATGAGCAGTTCTTC.

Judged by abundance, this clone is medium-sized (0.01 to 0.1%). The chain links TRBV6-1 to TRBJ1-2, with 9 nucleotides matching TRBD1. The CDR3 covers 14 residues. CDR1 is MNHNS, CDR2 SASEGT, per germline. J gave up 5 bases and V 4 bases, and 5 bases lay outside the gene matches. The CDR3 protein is CASSGGQGGYGYTF. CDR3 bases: TGTGCCAGCAGTGGGGGACAGGGAGGATATGGCTACACCTTC.

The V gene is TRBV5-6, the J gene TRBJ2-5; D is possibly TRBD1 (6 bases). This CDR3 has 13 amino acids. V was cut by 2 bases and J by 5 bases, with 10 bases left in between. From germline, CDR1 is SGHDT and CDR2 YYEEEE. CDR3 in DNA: TGTGCCAGCAGCTTAGGGGGAACGGAGACCCAGTACTTC. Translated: CASSLGGTETQYF.

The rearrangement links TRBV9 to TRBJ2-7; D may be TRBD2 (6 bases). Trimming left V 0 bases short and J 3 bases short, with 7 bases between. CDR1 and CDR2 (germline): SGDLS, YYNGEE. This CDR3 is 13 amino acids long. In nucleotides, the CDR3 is TGTGCCAGCAGCGTAGGGGACTTCTACGAGCAGTACTTC. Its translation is CASSVGDFYEQYF.

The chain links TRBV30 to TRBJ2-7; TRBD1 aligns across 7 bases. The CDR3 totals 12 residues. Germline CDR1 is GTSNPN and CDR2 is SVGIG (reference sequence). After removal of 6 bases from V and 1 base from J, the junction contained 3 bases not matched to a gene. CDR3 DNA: TGTGCCTGCTCAGGGGGATCCTACGAGCAGTACTTC. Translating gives CACSGGSYEQYF.

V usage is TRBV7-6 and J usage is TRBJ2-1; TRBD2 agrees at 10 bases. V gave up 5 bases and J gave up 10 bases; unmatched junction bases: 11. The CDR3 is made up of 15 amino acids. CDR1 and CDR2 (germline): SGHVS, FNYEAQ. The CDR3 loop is CASSGLAGVRREQFF. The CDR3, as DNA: TGTGCCAGCAGCGGGCTAGCGGGAGTAAGGCGGGAGCAGTTCTTC. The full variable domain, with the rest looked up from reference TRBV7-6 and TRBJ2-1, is GAGVSQSPRYKVTKRGQDVALRCDPISGHVSLYWYRQALGQGPEFLTYFNYEAQQDKSGLPNDRFSAERPEGSISTLTIQRTEQRDSAMYRCASSGLAGVRREQFFGPGTRLTVL.

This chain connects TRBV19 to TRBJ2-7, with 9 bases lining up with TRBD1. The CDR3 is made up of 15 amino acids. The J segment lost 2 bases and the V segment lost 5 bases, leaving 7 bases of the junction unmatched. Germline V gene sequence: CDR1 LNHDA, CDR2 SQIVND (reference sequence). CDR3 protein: CASSPQDRGTYEQYF. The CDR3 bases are TGTGCCAGTAGTCCACAGGACAGGGGAACCTACGAGCAGTACTTC.

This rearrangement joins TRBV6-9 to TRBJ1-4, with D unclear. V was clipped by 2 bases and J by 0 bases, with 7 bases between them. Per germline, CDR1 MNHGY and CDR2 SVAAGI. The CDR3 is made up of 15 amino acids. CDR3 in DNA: TGTGCCAGCAGTTATCCCGGGACAACTAATGAAAAACTGTTTTTT. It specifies CASSYPGTTNEKLFF.

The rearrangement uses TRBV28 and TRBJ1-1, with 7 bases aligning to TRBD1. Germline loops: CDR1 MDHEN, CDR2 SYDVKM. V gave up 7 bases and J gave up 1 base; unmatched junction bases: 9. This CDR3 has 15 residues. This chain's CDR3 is CASIILQGTNTEAFF. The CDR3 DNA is TGTGCCAGCATTATTTTACAGGGGACGAACACTGAAGCTTTCTTT.